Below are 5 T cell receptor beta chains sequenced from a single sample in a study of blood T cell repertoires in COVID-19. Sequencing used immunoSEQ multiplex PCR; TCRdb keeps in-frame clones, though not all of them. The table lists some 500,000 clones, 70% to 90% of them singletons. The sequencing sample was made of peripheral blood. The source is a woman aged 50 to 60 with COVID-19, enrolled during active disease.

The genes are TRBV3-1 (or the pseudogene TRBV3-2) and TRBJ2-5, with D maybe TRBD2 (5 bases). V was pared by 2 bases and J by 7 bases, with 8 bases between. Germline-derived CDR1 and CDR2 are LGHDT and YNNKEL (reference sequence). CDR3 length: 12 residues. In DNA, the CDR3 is TGTGCCAGCAGCCAAAGTGAGGGGACCCAGTACTTC. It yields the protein CASSQSEGTQYF.

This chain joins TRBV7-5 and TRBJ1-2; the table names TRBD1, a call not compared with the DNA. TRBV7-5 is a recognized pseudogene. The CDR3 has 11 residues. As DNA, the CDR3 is TGTGCCAGCAGCTTCCCAGGTTGCTACACCTTC. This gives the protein CASSFPGCYTF.

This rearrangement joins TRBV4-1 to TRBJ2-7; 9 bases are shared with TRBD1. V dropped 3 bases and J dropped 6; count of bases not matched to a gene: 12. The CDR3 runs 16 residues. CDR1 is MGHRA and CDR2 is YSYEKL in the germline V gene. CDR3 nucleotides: TGCGCCAGCAGCCATCAACCGGGACAGGGCCCCCTCGAGCAGTACTTC. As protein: CASSHQPGQGPLEQYF.

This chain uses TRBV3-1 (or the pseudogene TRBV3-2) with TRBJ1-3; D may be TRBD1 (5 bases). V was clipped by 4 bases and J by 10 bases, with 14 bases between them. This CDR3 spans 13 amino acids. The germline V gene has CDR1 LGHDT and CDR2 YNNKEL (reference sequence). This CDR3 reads CASSLLSGGTIYF. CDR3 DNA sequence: TGTGCCAGCAGCCTCCTTAGCGGGGGTACCATATATTTT.

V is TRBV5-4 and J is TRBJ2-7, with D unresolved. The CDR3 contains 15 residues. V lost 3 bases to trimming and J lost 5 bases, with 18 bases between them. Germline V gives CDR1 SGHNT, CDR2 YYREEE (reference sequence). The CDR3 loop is CASSSRSGSFHEQYF. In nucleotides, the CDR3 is TGTGCCAGCAGCTCGAGGTCGGGTTCGTTCCACGAGCAGTACTTC.